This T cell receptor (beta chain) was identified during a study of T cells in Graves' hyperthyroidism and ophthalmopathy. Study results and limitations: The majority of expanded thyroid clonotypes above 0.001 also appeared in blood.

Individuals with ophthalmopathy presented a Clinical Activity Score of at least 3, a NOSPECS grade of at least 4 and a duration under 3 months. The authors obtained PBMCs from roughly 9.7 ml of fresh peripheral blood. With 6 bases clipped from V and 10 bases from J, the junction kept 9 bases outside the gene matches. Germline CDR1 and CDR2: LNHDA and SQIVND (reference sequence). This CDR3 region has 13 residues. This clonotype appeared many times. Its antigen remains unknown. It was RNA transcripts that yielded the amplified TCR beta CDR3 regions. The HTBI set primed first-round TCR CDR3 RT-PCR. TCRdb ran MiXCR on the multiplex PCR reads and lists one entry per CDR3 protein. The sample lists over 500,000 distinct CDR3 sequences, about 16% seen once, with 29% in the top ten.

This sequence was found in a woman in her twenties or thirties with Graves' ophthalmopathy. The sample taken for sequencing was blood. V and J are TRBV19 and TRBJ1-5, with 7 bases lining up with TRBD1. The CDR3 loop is CASRTGTRNPQHF. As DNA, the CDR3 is TGTGCCAGTAGGACAGGGACAAGGAACCCCCAGCATTTT.